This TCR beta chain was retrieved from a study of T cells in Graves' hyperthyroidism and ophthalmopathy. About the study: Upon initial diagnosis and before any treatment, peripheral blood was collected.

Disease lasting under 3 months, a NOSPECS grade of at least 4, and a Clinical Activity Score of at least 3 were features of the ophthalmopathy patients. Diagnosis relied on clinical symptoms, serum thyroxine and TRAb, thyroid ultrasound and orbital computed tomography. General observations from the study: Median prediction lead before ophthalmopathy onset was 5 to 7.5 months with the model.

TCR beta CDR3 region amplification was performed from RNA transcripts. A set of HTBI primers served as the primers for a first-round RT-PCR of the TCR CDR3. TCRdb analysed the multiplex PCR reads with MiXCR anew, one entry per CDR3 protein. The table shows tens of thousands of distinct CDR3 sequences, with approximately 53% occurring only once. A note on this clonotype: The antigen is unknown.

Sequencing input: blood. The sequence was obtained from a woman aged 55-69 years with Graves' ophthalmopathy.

CDR3 protein: CASSLGLAGNPNYNEQFF. CDR3 DNA sequence: TGTGCCAGCAGCTTGGGACTAGCGGGGAACCCCAACTACAATGAGCAGTTCTTC. This chain joins TRBV7-6 and TRBJ2-1, with TRBD2 matching 13 bases. This CDR3 has 18 residues. J gave up 3 bases and V 3 bases, and 8 bases lay outside the gene matches. Germline CDR1 SGHVS, CDR2 FNYEAQ.